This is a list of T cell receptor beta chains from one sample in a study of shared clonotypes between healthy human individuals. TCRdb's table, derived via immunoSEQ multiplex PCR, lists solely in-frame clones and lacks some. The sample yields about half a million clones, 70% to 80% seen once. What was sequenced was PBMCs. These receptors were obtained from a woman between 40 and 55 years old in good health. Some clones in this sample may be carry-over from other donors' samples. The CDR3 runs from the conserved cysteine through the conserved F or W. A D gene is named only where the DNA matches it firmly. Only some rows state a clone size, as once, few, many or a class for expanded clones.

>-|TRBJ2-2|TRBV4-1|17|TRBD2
TGCGCCAGCAGCCGCAGACCTAGCGGGAGTGGCACCGGGGAGCTGTTTTTT
CASSRRPSGSGTGELFF
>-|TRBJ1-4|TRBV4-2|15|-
TGTGCCAGCAGCCAAGATCGTAGGGCTGGCGAAAAACTGTTTTTT
CASSQDRRAGEKLFF
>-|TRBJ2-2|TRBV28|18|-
TGTGCCAGCAGTCTCTCAGGGGCCCTCGCTCGGGACACCGGGGAGCTGTTTTTT
CASSLSGALARDTGELFF
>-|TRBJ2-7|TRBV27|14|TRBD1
TGTGCCAGCAGTCTAACAGGGGCAGCCTACGAGCAGTACTTC
CASSLTGAAYEQYF
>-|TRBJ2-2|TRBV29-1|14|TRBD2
TGCAGCGTTGATTTAGCGGGAGTTCACGGGGAGCTGTTTTTT
CSVDLAGVHGELFF
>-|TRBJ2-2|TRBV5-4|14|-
TGTGCCAGCAGCTTGATTCGTGACGCCGGGGAGCTGTTTTTT
CASSLIRDAGELFF
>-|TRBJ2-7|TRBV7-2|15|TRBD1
TGTGCCAGCAGCCCAGCGACAGGGGCGGCCTACGAGCAGTACTTC
CASSPATGAAYEQYF
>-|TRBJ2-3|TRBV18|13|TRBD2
TGTGCCAGCTCTAGCGGGAGTACGAGTACGCAGTATTTT
CASSSGSTSTQYF
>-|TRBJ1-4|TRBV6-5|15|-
TGTGCCAGCAGGTCGTCCCGCTTCACTAATGAAAAACTGTTTTTT
CASRSSRFTNEKLFF
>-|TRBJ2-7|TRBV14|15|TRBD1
TGTGCCAGCAGCCAATCCGGGACAGGGGTCTACGAGCAGTACTTC
CASSQSGTGVYEQYF
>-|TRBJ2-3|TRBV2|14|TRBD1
TGTGCCAGCAGGGCGGGACAGGGGGCAGATACGCAGTATTTT
CASRAGQGADTQYF
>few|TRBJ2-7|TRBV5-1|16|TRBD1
TGCGCCAGCAGCTTGGGGGGGACAGGGCCCCCTTACGAGCAGTACTTC
CASSLGGTGPPYEQYF
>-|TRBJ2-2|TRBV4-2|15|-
TGTGCCAGCAGCGAAGGGGGGTCGGACACCGGGGAGCTGTTTTTT
CASSEGGSDTGELFF
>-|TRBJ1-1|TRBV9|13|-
TGTGCCAGCAGCCCCCAGAGGGGGACTGAAGCTTTCTTT
CASSPQRGTEAFF
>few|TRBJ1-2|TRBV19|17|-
TGTGCCAGTAGTATCCCGATAGGAGGACTCCTTAACTATGGCTACACCTTC
CASSIPIGGLLNYGYTF
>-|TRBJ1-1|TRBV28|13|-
TGTGCCAGCAGTTTAACCTCCGTGTCTGAAGCTTTCTTT
CASSLTSVSEAFF
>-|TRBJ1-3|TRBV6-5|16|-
TGTGCCAGCAGTTACAAGGCGGGTTTCTCTGGAAACACCATATATTTT
CASSYKAGFSGNTIYF
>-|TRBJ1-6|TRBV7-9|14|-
TGTGCCAGCAGCTTAGGGGGACTGGGATCACCCCTCCACTTT
CASSLGGLGSPLHF
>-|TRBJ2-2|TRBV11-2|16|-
TGTGCCAGCAGCTTCGGGGTCAGGGTGAGCACCGGGGAGCTGTTTTTT
CASSFGVRVSTGELFF
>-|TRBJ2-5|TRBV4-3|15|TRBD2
TGCGCCAGCAGCCCCCGTCTGGAGCGGGGAGAGACCCAGTACTTC
CASSPRLERGETQYF
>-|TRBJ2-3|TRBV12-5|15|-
TGTGCTAGTGGCCCCCGCCGGCCAGTTCAAGGTACGCAGTATTTT
CASGPRRPVQGTQYF
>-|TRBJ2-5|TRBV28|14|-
TGTGCCAGCAGTTTATTGGAGGGAGTTGAGACCCAGTACTTC
CASSLLEGVETQYF
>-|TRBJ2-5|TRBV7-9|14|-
TGTGCCAGCAGCTTATTCGCCTCACAAGAGACCCAGCACTTC
CASSLFASQETQHF
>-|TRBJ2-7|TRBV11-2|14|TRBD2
TGTGCCAGCAGCCTCATGACTAGCGGGATTGAGCAGTACTTC
CASSLMTSGIEQYF
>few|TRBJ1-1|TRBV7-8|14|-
TGTGCCAGCAGCTCTACCAGGACAGCACTTGAAGCTTTCTTT
CASSSTRTALEAFF
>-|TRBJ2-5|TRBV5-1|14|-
TGCGCCAGCAGCCGCATAAGATACCAAGAGACCCAGTACTTC
CASSRIRYQETQYF
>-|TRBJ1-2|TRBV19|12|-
TGTGCCAGTAGTCCCTGGGCGGATGGCTACACCTTC
CASSPWADGYTF
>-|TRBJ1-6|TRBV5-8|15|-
TGTGCCAGCAGCTTGCAGGAGGCTGGTTATTCACCCCTCCACTTT
CASSLQEAGYSPLHF
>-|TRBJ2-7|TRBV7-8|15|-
TGTGCCAGCAGCTTAGACACTAAGGGGACCTACGAGCAGTACTTC
CASSLDTKGTYEQYF
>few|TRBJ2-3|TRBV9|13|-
TGTGCCAGCTCGCAGGGAACCACAGATACGCAGTATTTT
CASSQGTTDTQYF